The clone carrying this T cell receptor beta chain was seen at least ten times. Its antigen remains unidentified. MiXCR, applied by TCRdb to the 5' RACE reads, yields one record per CDR3 protein. The profile shows around 490,000 distinct CDR3 sequences, about 5.4% of them singletons. The ends lost 7 bases at V and 1 base at J; junction bases unmatched: 8. The CDR3 spans 14 residues. Germline CDR1 and CDR2: DFQATT and SNEGSKA (reference sequence). This record belongs to a study of CD8 T cells in ankylosing spondylitis. Study observations and caveats: Ankylosing spondylitis blood seemed to carry a telltale TCR beta motif made of seven or eight highly homologous variants.

Sequencing used blood, either unsorted or a sorted T cell fraction (not recorded which). This receptor was identified in a male donor with ankylosing spondylitis. The chain carries TRBV20-1 and TRBJ2-7; 9 positions agree with TRBD2. The CDR3 region has the DNA TGCAGTGTTCTCGGCGGGGGGGTTTCCTACGAGCAGTACTTC. Encoded protein: CSVLGGGVSYEQYF.